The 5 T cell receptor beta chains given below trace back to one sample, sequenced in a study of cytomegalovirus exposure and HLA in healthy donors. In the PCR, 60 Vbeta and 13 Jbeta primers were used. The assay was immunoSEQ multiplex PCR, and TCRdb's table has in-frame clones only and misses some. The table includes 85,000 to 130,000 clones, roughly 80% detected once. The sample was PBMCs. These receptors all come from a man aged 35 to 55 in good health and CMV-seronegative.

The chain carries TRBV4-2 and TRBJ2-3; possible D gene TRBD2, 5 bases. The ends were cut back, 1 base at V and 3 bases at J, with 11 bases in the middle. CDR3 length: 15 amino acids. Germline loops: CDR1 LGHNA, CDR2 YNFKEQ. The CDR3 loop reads CASSQGKAETDTQYF. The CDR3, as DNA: TGTGCCAGCAGCCAAGGAAAAGCGGAGACAGATACGCAGTATTTT.

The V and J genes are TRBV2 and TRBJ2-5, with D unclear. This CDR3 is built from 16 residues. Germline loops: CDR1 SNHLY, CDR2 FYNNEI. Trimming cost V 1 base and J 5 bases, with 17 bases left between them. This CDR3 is CASSEGEVFLVETQYF. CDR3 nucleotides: TGTGCCAGCAGTGAAGGCGAAGTATTCCTTGTCGAGACCCAGTACTTC.

The CDR3 protein is CASSLAGGGPTDTQYF. CDR3 sequence (DNA): TGCGCCAGCAGCTTGGCCGGGGGGGGCCCCACAGATACGCAGTATTTT. The chain carries TRBV5-1 and TRBJ2-3; 8 bases are shared with TRBD2. V was pared by 0 bases and J by 2 bases, with 5 bases of the junction left unmatched. CDR1 is SGHRS and CDR2 is YFSETQ in the germline V gene. The CDR3 is made up of 16 amino acids.

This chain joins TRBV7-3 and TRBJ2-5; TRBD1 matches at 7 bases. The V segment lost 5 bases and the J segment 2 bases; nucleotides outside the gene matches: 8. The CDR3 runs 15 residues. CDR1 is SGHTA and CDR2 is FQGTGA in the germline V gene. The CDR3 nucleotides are TGTGCCAGCAGCCCAAACGGACAGGTTCAAGAGACCCAGTACTTC. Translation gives CASSPNGQVQETQYF.

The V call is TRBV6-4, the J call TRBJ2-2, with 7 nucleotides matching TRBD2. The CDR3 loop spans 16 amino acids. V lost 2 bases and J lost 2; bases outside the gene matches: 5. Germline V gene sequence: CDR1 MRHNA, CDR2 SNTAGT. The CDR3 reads CASSDRGGDNTGELFF. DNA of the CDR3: TGTGCCAGCAGTGACCGTGGGGGGGATAACACCGGGGAGCTGTTTTTT.